This T cell receptor (beta chain) was identified during a study of blood T cells in healthy people across ages. Primers used in a second PCR of roughly 7 to 11 cycles were a sample-barcoded 5' primer and a J-beta primer mix. TCRdb redid the calling of the 5' RACE reads with MiXCR, one entry per CDR3 protein. The sample gives 750,000 to 950,000 distinct CDR3 sequences, 53% of which show up once; roughly 37% is in the top ten. The V end was cut by 1 base, the J end by 7 bases, with 7 bases between. Germline V gives CDR1 LGHNT, CDR2 FRNRAP. The length of the CDR3 is 12 residues. The rearrangement joins TRBV12-5 to TRBJ1-2; D may be TRBD1 (6 bases). The receptor was derived from a man older than 75 in good health. The sample was blood. CDR3 nucleotides: TGTGCTAGTGGTTTGGACAGGGTTGGCTACACCTTC. This codes for CASGLDRVGYTF. The full variable domain, in which reference TRBV12-5 and TRBJ1-2 provide the parts outside the CDR3, is DARVTQTPRHKVTEMGQEVTMRCQPILGHNTVFWYRQTMMQGLELLAYFRNRAPLDDSGMPKDRFSAEMPDATLATLKIQPSEPRDSAVYFCASGLDRVGYTFGSGTRLTVV.